What follows are 22 T cell receptor beta chains derived from one specimen sequenced in a study of T cell clonality in common variable immunodeficiency. Sequencing used immunoSEQ multiplex PCR; TCRdb keeps in-frame clones, though not all of them. The sample yields approximately 45,000 clones, without any singletons. The specimen sequenced was peripheral blood mononuclear cells. Receptor source: a person aged 18-70 years in good health.

This clone was detected many times. The sequence runs out 3 residues before the end of the CDR3; the remainder is reconstructed from the germline J gene. J is TRBJ2-5 and V is TRBV13, with 12 bases aligning to TRBD2. The CDR3 totals 18 residues. CDR1 is PRHDT, CDR2 FYEKMQ, per germline (reference sequence). The ends lost 5 bases at V and 1 base at J; junction bases unmatched: 11. CDR3 DNA (partial): TGTGCCAGCAGCCGACGGACTAGCGGGACTCGGTTCCAAGAGACC. Translating it yields CASSRRTSGTRFQET. The complete CDR3 reads CASSRRTSGTRFQETQYF.

This clone has ten or more counts. The sequence runs out 3 residues before the end of the CDR3; the remainder is reconstructed from the germline J gene. The V and J genes are TRBV5-1 and TRBJ2-5; 9 bases align to TRBD2. This CDR3 has 16 amino acids. The V and J ends lost 2 bases and 5 bases, in that order; junction bases with no gene match: 10. CDR1 is SGHRS and CDR2 is YFSETQ in the germline V gene. The sequenced CDR3 bases are TGCGCCAGCAGCTTAACCCAGCTAGCGGGGTGGGAGACC. Its translation: CASSLTQLAGWET. The full CDR3 sequence reads CASSLTQLAGWETQYF.

This clone was picked up many times. The read ends 3 residues shy of where the CDR3 ends; the end is completed using the germline J gene. This chain joins TRBV7-6 and TRBJ1-2; D might be TRBD1 (5 bases). This CDR3 comprises 17 residues. Germline CDR1 reads SGHVS; CDR2 reads FNYEAQ. Trimming took off 1 base at V and 3 bases at J, with 18 bases between the two ends. The CDR3 loop is CASSLGDWGGNDYGYTF. Incomplete CDR3 DNA: TGTGCCAGCAGCTTAGGAGATTGGGGGGGGAATGACTATGGC.

This clone was counted ten times or more. The DNA ends 3 residues before the CDR3 does, and the rest of the CDR3 is filled in from the germline J gene. This chain uses TRBV6-2 or TRBV6-3 with TRBJ1-6; D is possibly TRBD1 (6 bases). The V end lost 0 bases, the J end lost 9 bases, and 15 bases lay between the germline ends. Per the germline V gene, CDR1 is MNHEY and CDR2 is SVGEGT. The CDR3 loop spans 16 amino acids. The DNA read from the CDR3 is TGTGCCAGCAGTTACTCGAAGGGGACATCTCGTTCACCC. This sequence encodes CASSYSKGTSRSP. The entire CDR3 is CASSYSKGTSRSPLHF.

This clone was counted at least ten times. The CDR3 is cut off 3 residues early in the read; its end comes from the germline J gene. The chain is built from TRBV30 and TRBJ2-3; tentative D call: TRBD1 (6 bases). This CDR3 is 14 amino acids long. V was clipped by 4 bases and J by 2 bases, with 13 bases between them. The V gene's germline CDR1 is GTSNPN and CDR2 SVGIG (reference sequence). CDR3 loop: CAWNAGVPTDTQYF. The sequenced part of the CDR3 DNA is TGTGCCTGGAATGCAGGGGTCCCCACAGATACG.

This clone was seen many times. The CDR3 is cut off 3 residues early in the read; its end comes from the germline J gene. The J gene is TRBJ1-1, the V gene TRBV30; 11 nucleotides agree with TRBD1. Germline trimming cut 3 bases from V and 3 bases from J; bases unmatched to any gene: 12. The CDR3 extends over 17 amino acids. From germline, CDR1 is GTSNPN and CDR2 SVGIG (reference sequence). CDR3: CAWRSGQGALIDTEAFF. The sequenced CDR3 bases are TGTGCCTGGAGATCCGGACAGGGGGCATTGATAGACACTGAA.

This clone was detected ten times or more. The sequenced fragment ends 3 residues before the CDR3 boundary, so the rest is inferred from the germline J gene. The chain carries TRBV5-5 and TRBJ2-5; a possible D gene is TRBD1 (6 bases). Per the germline V gene, CDR1 is SGHKS and CDR2 is YYEKEE (reference sequence). Trimming took 4 bases from V and 5 from J, leaving 15 bases between them. The CDR3 contains 14 residues. Incomplete CDR3 DNA: TGTGCCAGCAGCAGGACAGTGTTGGGGGAGACC. This codes for CASSRTVLGET. The full CDR3 protein is CASSRTVLGETQYF.

This clone was counted at least ten times. The read comes to an end 3 residues before the CDR3 does, leaving the germline J gene to fill in the end. The chain links TRBV20-1 to TRBJ2-7; TRBD2 matches 10 bases. The CDR3 extends over 15 amino acids. The V segment lost 3 bases and the J segment 1 base; nucleotides outside the gene matches: 6. Germline V CDR1 and CDR2: DFQATT, SNEGSKA (reference sequence). The part of the CDR3 DNA that was read is TGCAGTGCTAGCCTGACTAGCGGGTTGTCCTACGAG. Residues: CSASLTSGLSYE. The complete CDR3 sequence is CSASLTSGLSYEQYF.

Ten or more counts support this clone. With the read ending 3 residues before the CDR3 end, the germline J gene is used to fill in that end. The V gene is TRBV19, the J gene TRBJ1-6; D possibly corresponds to TRBD1 (5 bases). This CDR3 spans 14 amino acids. Trimming cost V 4 bases and J 7 bases, with 11 bases left between them. Looked up from germline, CDR1 is LNHDA and CDR2 is SQIVND (reference sequence). The covered CDR3 bases are TGTGCCAGTAGTACCCAGGGCAGGAATTCACCC. It specifies CASSTQGRNSP. The full CDR3 sequence reads CASSTQGRNSPLHF.

The CDR3 reads CASSRGGAEDNEQFF. The sequenced part of the CDR3 DNA is TGTGCCAGCAGCCGCGGGGGGGCCGAAGACAATGAG. The gene calls are TRBV7-2 and TRBJ2-1; 9 positions agree with TRBD2. Read coverage stops 3 residues before the CDR3 terminus; the germline J gene supplies the remainder. The CDR3 has 15 residues. Germline CDR1 reads SGHTA; CDR2 reads FQGNSA. The J segment lost 5 bases and the V segment lost 5 bases, leaving 7 bases of the junction unmatched.

This clone was counted between two and nine times. CDR3 bases read: TGCGCCAGCAGTGAGTCGCGGGGGACTCCGTCCTACGAG. Residues: CASSESRGTPSYE. The full CDR3 reads CASSESRGTPSYEQYF. The chain is built from TRBV10-2 and TRBJ2-7; 7 bases fit TRBD2. The missing CDR3 end, 3 residues past where the read stops, is filled in from the germline J gene. The V gene end was trimmed by 0 bases and the J gene end by 1 base; junction bases not matched to a gene: 6. The germline V gene has CDR1 WSHSY and CDR2 SAAADI. This CDR3 contains 16 residues.

Ten or more counts support this clone. Coverage ceases 3 residues before the CDR3 finishes, and the germline J gene fills in the end. V and J are TRBV7-2 and TRBJ1-2; 7 positions agree with TRBD1. Trimming removed 4 bases from V and 5 bases from J; junction bases left unmatched: 10. The CDR3 has 15 residues. CDR1 and CDR2 from the germline V gene are SGHTA and FQGNSA. The CDR3 protein is CASSSDITTGYGYTF. Partial CDR3 DNA: TGTGCCAGCAGCTCTGATATAACGACAGGGTATGGC.

This clone was picked up many times. Coverage ceases 3 residues before the CDR3 finishes, and the germline J gene fills in the end. V is TRBV5-1 and J is TRBJ2-1; 8 nucleotides line up with TRBD2. The V segment lost 2 bases and the J segment 5 bases; nucleotides outside the gene matches: 9. Germline V gene sequence: CDR1 SGHRS, CDR2 YFSETQ. There are 16 residues in the CDR3. Partial CDR3 DNA: TGCGCCAGCAGCTTAGAGGAGCGGGAGTTCGACAATGAG. Protein product: CASSLEEREFDNE. The CDR3 as a whole reads CASSLEEREFDNEQFF.

This clone showed up many times. The CDR3 is cut off 3 residues early in the read; its end comes from the germline J gene. The V gene is TRBV19, the J gene TRBJ2-6, with D possibly TRBD1 on 5 matching bases. Germline V gene sequence: CDR1 LNHDA, CDR2 SQIVND (reference sequence). Trimming cost V 6 bases and J 2 bases, with 8 bases left between them. The CDR3 totals 14 residues. The CDR3 spells CASRKGTGANVLTF. CDR3 DNA, as far as it was read: TGTGCCAGTAGGAAGGGGACTGGGGCCAACGTC.

This clone was picked up many times. Other nucleotide sequences in the sample specify the same CDR3. Here the CDR3 reads CSVGRVPDTQYF. The sequenced part of the CDR3 DNA is TGCAGCGTTGGAAGGGTACCAGATACG. The chain has TRBV29-1 and TRBJ2-3; D is unclear. The sequenced fragment ends 3 residues before the CDR3 boundary, so the rest is inferred from the germline J gene. The germline V gene encodes CDR1 SQVTM and CDR2 ANQGSEA. This CDR3 has 12 residues. V lost 4 bases and J 4 bases, leaving 9 bases between the germline ends.

This clone occurred many times. From the germline J gene comes the end of the CDR3, since the read stops 3 residues before it. This chain links TRBV5-1 with TRBJ2-2; TRBD2 agrees at 9 bases. This CDR3 contains 21 residues. Germline loops: CDR1 SGHRS, CDR2 YFSETQ. V dropped 0 bases and J dropped 2; count of bases not matched to a gene: 17. The sequenced CDR3 bases are TGCGCCAGCAGCTTGGCCTTGGTAGCGGGAGTTTTCGGCGGAAACACCGGGGAG. It is translated as CASSLALVAGVFGGNTGE. The CDR3 in full is CASSLALVAGVFGGNTGELFF.

This clone turned up a few times. The CDR3 goes on 3 residues after the read ends, and that part is filled in from the germline J gene. The chain has TRBV11-3 and TRBJ1-1; D ambiguous. Germline values: CDR1 SGHNT, CDR2 YENEEA. The V gene lost 1 base and the J gene lost 3 bases, with 6 bases spanning the gap. The CDR3 has 13 amino acids. CDR3 loop: CASSLVHDTEAFF. Partial CDR3 DNA: TGTGCCAGCAGCTTAGTTCATGACACTGAA.

This clone was recorded at least ten times. From the germline J gene comes the end of the CDR3, since the read stops 3 residues before it. The rearrangement uses TRBV5-6 and TRBJ2-7; D is uncertain. The CDR3 spans 12 residues. The germline gives CDR1 SGHDT, CDR2 YYEEEE. The V end was cut by 4 bases, the J end by 6 bases, with 11 bases between. The sequenced CDR3 bases are TGTGCCAGCAGCCGATCAGTAAGCGAG. Translation: CASSRSVSE. In full, the CDR3 reads CASSRSVSEQYF.

This clone was seen at least ten times. The sequence runs out 3 residues before the end of the CDR3; the remainder is reconstructed from the germline J gene. The chain is built from TRBV19 and TRBJ2-2; 8 bases are shared with TRBD2. Trimming at V came to 5 bases and at J to 2 bases, leaving 7 bases not matched to a gene. Germline-derived CDR1 and CDR2 are LNHDA and SQIVND (reference sequence). The CDR3 is 16 residues long. The CDR3 protein is CASSLGGGSNTGELFF. The DNA read from the CDR3 is TGTGCCAGTAGTTTGGGCGGGGGGTCTAACACCGGGGAG.

This clone occurred many times. The read terminates 3 residues before the CDR3 end, so the remaining end is supplied by the germline J gene. V gene TRBV20-1 combines with J gene TRBJ2-3; 12 bases match TRBD1. The V and J ends lost 4 bases and 5 bases, in that order; junction bases with no gene match: 4. The CDR3 extends over 14 amino acids. Germline V gene data show CDR1 as DFQATT and CDR2 as SNEGSKA (reference sequence). CDR3 bases read: TGCAGTGCTATCGGGACAGGGGGCTTAGATACG. Its translation is CSAIGTGGLDT. The whole CDR3 sequence is CSAIGTGGLDTQYF.

This clone occurred many times. The sequenced fragment ends 3 residues before the CDR3 boundary, so the rest is inferred from the germline J gene. The V gene is TRBV5-4, the J gene TRBJ2-3; 9 nucleotides agree with TRBD1. Losses at the gene ends were 4 bases for V and 6 bases for J; bases not matched to a gene: 6. The CDR3 length is 14 residues. CDR1 and CDR2 from the germline V gene are SGHNT and YYREEE (reference sequence). CDR3 amino acids: CASSPRDREDTQYF. The DNA read from the CDR3 is TGTGCCAGCAGCCCCCGGGACAGGGAGGATACG.

This clone was recorded at least ten times. This CDR3 is CATSVRTTGYGYTF. The DNA read from the CDR3 is TGTGCCACCAGCGTCCGAACGACAGGATATGGC. The chain links TRBV15 to TRBJ1-2, with D perhaps TRBD1 (6 bases). The read ends 3 residues shy of where the CDR3 ends; the end is completed using the germline J gene. The V gene lost 5 bases and the J gene lost 5 bases, with 15 bases spanning the gap. This CDR3 is 14 amino acids long. The germline V gene has CDR1 LNHNV and CDR2 YYDKDF (reference sequence).